Listed below are T cell receptor beta chains from one sample, sequenced in a study of T cell responses to AZD1222 COVID-19 vaccine. The protocol was immunoSEQ multiplex PCR, while the TCRdb copy is restricted to in-frame clones and leaves out a portion. Among 150,000 or so clones listed, 90% were seen once. Specimen: peripheral blood, collected on day 0 of AZD1222 vaccination. These receptors originate from an adult in good health. CDR3s include the opening cysteine and the closing phenylalanine or tryptophan. D genes are given only for firm matches. Clone size, where shown, is once, few, many, or a class for clones that have expanded.

j_call: TRBJ1-5
clone_size: NA
d_call: TRBD1
v_call: TRBV9
cdr3_nt: TGTGCCAGCAGTCGTACAGGGGTAAGGGAGCCCCAGCATTTT
cdr3_aa: CASSRTGVREPQHF

j_call: TRBJ1-1
clone_size: once
d_call: NA
v_call: TRBV24-1
cdr3_nt: TGTGCCACCAGTGATTTGCTAAACACTGAAGCTTTCTTT
cdr3_aa: CATSDLLNTEAFF

j_call: TRBJ2-5
clone_size: NA
d_call: NA
v_call: TRBV4-1
cdr3_nt: TGCGCCAGCAGCCAAGATCAGGGGGAGGGGGGAGAGACCCAGTACTTC
cdr3_aa: CASSQDQGEGGETQYF

j_call: TRBJ2-7
clone_size: NA
d_call: NA
v_call: TRBV9
cdr3_nt: TGTGCCAGCAGCGTAAATACTGACAGCTCCTACGAGCAGTACTTC
cdr3_aa: CASSVNTDSSYEQYF

j_call: TRBJ2-2
clone_size: NA
d_call: NA
v_call: TRBV5-1
cdr3_nt: TGCGCCAGCAGCTTTACAGGATCCACCGGGGAGCTGTTTTTT
cdr3_aa: CASSFTGSTGELFF

j_call: TRBJ1-3
clone_size: once
d_call: NA
v_call: TRBV5-1
cdr3_nt: TGCGCCAGCAGCTTGCTCGTCGGGGAGTCTGGAAACACCATATATTTT
cdr3_aa: CASSLLVGESGNTIYF

j_call: TRBJ2-1
clone_size: NA
d_call: NA
v_call: TRBV5-8
cdr3_nt: TGTGCCAGCAGCCGAGTTGGACAGCGACCGAGCTCCTACAATGAGCAGTTCTTC
cdr3_aa: CASSRVGQRPSSYNEQFF

j_call: TRBJ2-7
clone_size: NA
d_call: TRBD2
v_call: TRBV4-3
cdr3_nt: TGCGCCAGCAGCCAAGAAGGAAGGGGAGGGTACGAGCAGTACTTC
cdr3_aa: CASSQEGRGGYEQYF

j_call: TRBJ1-6
clone_size: NA
d_call: NA
v_call: TRBV5-1
cdr3_nt: TGCGCCAGCAGCCCCGATGGGCGAAATAATTCACCCCTCCACTTT
cdr3_aa: CASSPDGRNNSPLHF

j_call: TRBJ1-4
clone_size: NA
d_call: NA
v_call: TRBV10-3
cdr3_nt: TGTGCCATCAGTGAGTCGACGGCAACTAATGAAAAACTGTTTTTT
cdr3_aa: CAISESTATNEKLFF

j_call: TRBJ2-3
clone_size: NA
d_call: NA
v_call: TRBV19
cdr3_nt: TGTGCCAGTAATACAGGGCGCACAGATACGCAGTATTTT
cdr3_aa: CASNTGRTDTQYF

j_call: TRBJ2-2
clone_size: NA
d_call: TRBD1
v_call: TRBV9
cdr3_nt: TGTGCCAGCAGCGTAGGGGACAGGGGCACCGGGGAGCTGTTTTTT
cdr3_aa: CASSVGDRGTGELFF

j_call: TRBJ2-5
clone_size: NA
d_call: TRBD1
v_call: TRBV28
cdr3_nt: TGTGCCTCTTATAGGGGGACAGGGGAGACCCAGTACTTC
cdr3_aa: CASYRGTGETQYF

j_call: TRBJ1-5
clone_size: NA
d_call: NA
v_call: TRBV28
cdr3_nt: TGTGCCAGCACCCCACAGAATCAGCCCCAGCATTTT
cdr3_aa: CASTPQNQPQHF

j_call: TRBJ2-7
clone_size: NA
d_call: NA
v_call: TRBV4-3
cdr3_nt: TGCGCCAGCAGCCAAGATTGGGGCACGAGGTACGAGCAGTACTTC
cdr3_aa: CASSQDWGTRYEQYF

j_call: TRBJ2-5
clone_size: NA
d_call: NA
v_call: TRBV2
cdr3_nt: TGTGCCAGCGAAATAGGGGAGACCCAGTACTTC
cdr3_aa: CASEIGETQYF

j_call: TRBJ2-7
clone_size: NA
d_call: NA
v_call: TRBV11-1
cdr3_nt: TGTGCCAGCAGCCCTATCGACAGTCCCTACGAGCAGTACTTC
cdr3_aa: CASSPIDSPYEQYF

j_call: TRBJ1-2
clone_size: NA
d_call: NA
v_call: TRBV5-4
cdr3_nt: TGTGCCAGTGGAGGTCAGGGAAACTATGGCTACACCTTC
cdr3_aa: CASGGQGNYGYTF

j_call: TRBJ2-7
clone_size: NA
d_call: NA
v_call: TRBV6-5
cdr3_nt: TGTGCCACCCGATCAGGGGCGGTATACGAGCAGTACTTC
cdr3_aa: CATRSGAVYEQYF

j_call: TRBJ2-3
clone_size: once
d_call: NA
v_call: TRBV9
cdr3_nt: TGTGCCAGCAGCGTAGTTAGCGGCGCCCCAGATACGCAGTATTTT
cdr3_aa: CASSVVSGAPDTQYF

j_call: TRBJ2-7
clone_size: NA
d_call: NA
v_call: TRBV19
cdr3_nt: TGTGCCAGTAGTGTCTCCGGGACTGGGAGCTACGAGCAGTACTTC
cdr3_aa: CASSVSGTGSYEQYF

j_call: TRBJ2-7
clone_size: NA
d_call: TRBD1
v_call: TRBV15
cdr3_nt: TGTGCCACCAGCTCAATGACAGGGGGCTACGAGCAGTACTTC
cdr3_aa: CATSSMTGGYEQYF

j_call: TRBJ1-5
clone_size: NA
d_call: NA
v_call: TRBV9
cdr3_nt: TGTGCCAGCAGCGCAGGAAATCAGCCCCAGCATTTT
cdr3_aa: CASSAGNQPQHF

j_call: TRBJ2-3
clone_size: NA
d_call: NA
v_call: TRBV7-9
cdr3_nt: TGTGCCAGCCTAAGTCCCGGGGGCTTCCAGGATACGCAGTATTTT
cdr3_aa: CASLSPGGFQDTQYF

j_call: TRBJ1-1
clone_size: NA
d_call: TRBD1
v_call: TRBV19
cdr3_nt: TGTGCCAGTAGTATCCTAGGGACAGGGACCACTGAAGCTTTCTTT
cdr3_aa: CASSILGTGTTEAFF

j_call: TRBJ1-1
clone_size: NA
d_call: NA
v_call: TRBV2
cdr3_nt: TGTGCCAGCAGTGAAAAGGGCGGTTGGACTGAAGCTTTCTTT
cdr3_aa: CASSEKGGWTEAFF

j_call: TRBJ1-2
clone_size: once
d_call: NA
v_call: TRBV15
cdr3_nt: TGTGCCACCAGCAGGACCTATCTTCGAGATGGCTACACCTTC
cdr3_aa: CATSRTYLRDGYTF

j_call: TRBJ1-6
clone_size: NA
d_call: NA
v_call: TRBV6-4
cdr3_nt: TGTGCCAGCAGTGACTCCCTATATTCACCCCTCCACTTT
cdr3_aa: CASSDSLYSPLHF